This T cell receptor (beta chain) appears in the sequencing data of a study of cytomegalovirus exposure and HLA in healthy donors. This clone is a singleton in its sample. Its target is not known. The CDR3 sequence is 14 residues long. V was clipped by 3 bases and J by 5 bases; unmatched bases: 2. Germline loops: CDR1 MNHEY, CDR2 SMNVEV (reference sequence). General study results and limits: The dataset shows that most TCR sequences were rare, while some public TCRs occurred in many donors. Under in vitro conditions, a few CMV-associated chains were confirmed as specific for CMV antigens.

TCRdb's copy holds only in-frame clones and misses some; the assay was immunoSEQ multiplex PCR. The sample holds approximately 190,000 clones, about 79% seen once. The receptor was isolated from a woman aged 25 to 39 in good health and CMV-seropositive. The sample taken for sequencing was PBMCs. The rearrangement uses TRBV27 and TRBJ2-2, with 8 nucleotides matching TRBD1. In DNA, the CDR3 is TGTGCCAGCAGTTTGAACAGGGGGACCGGGGAGCTGTTTTTT. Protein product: CASSLNRGTGELFF.